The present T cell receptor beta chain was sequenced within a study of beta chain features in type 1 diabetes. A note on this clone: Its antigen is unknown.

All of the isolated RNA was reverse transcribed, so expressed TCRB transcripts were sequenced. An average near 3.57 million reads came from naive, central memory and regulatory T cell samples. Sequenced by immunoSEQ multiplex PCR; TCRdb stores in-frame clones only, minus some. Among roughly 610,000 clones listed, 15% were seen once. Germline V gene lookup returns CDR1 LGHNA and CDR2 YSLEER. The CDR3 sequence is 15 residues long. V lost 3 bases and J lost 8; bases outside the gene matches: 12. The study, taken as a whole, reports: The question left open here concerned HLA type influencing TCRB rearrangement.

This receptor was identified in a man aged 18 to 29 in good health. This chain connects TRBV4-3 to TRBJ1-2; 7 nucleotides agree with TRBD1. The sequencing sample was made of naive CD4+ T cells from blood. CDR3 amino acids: CASSQEGQASRGYTF. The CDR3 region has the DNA TGCGCCAGCAGCCAGGAAGGACAGGCCTCACGGGGCTACACCTTC.